A single TCR beta chain is shown here with its context. Its antigen is unidentified. Profiled with immunoSEQ multiplex PCR; TCRdb holds only in-frame clones, not every one. The sample contains about 130,000 clones, roughly 92% of which appear only once. The V end lost 5 bases, the J end lost 0 bases, and 5 bases lay between the germline ends. CDR1 is MNHEY and CDR2 is SMNVEV in the germline V gene (reference sequence). CDR3 length: 13 residues. The sample is drawn from a study of T cell responses to AZD1222 COVID-19 vaccine. Study-level points and caveats: Distributed over spike, vaccine-associated CD4 TCRs predominated at 160-218 and 743-854.

The receptor comes from an adult who received the AZD1222 COVID-19 vaccine. The material sequenced was peripheral blood, taken 28 days after the second AZD1222 dose. The V and J genes are TRBV27 and TRBJ1-5; D not certain. The CDR3 sequence is CASSPYSNQPQHF. CDR3 bases: TGTGCCAGCAGTCCCTATAGCAATCAGCCCCAGCATTTT.